A single sample gave rise to the 12 T cell receptor beta chains below, sequenced in a study of cytomegalovirus exposure and HLA in healthy donors. The PCR employed 60 Vbeta primers together with 13 Jbeta primers. This table comes from immunoSEQ multiplex PCR, and its TCRdb copy is limited to in-frame clones, with some not included. The top ten clones hold roughly 0.75% of a sample with fewer than 250,000 clones, 80% to 85% of them seen once. The sample comprised PBMCs. The receptor set was obtained from a boy between 2 and 15 years old in good health and CMV-seronegative.

This rearrangement joins TRBV7-8 to TRBJ1-1, with D perhaps matching TRBD1 (5 bases). Looked up from germline, CDR1 is SGHVS and CDR2 is FQNEAQ. The V gene lost 1 base and the J gene lost 4 bases, with 16 bases spanning the gap. The CDR3 is made up of 16 amino acids. The CDR3 bases are TGTGCCAGCAGCTTAGATTTTCCGGGAGGGACCACTGAAGCTTTCTTT. Translation: CASSLDFPGGTTEAFF.

The CDR3 loop reads CASSQTGAGNTIYF. The CDR3 DNA reads TGTGCCAGCAGCCAAACAGGGGCGGGAAACACCATATATTTT. The chain recombines TRBV7-9 with TRBJ1-3, with 7 bases lining up with TRBD1. The trim removed 5 bases at V and 4 bases at J, leaving 5 bases unmatched. There are 14 residues in the CDR3. CDR1 is SEHNR and CDR2 is FQNEAQ in the germline V gene (reference sequence).

The V and J genes are TRBV2 and TRBJ2-3; D call uncertain. This CDR3 is 12 amino acids long. V lost 4 bases and J 6 bases, leaving 8 bases between the germline ends. Germline CDR1 is SNHLY and CDR2 is FYNNEI. The CDR3 sequence is CASSALRDTQYF. The CDR3 DNA follows: TGTGCCAGCAGTGCATTGCGGGATACGCAGTATTTT.

The DNA for the CDR3 is TGTGCCAGCAGCTTGGCCCAGTGGTTGGGGGGGACTAATGAAAAACTGTTTTTT. Amino acids: CASSLAQWLGGTNEKLFF. This chain uses TRBV5-5 with TRBJ1-4, with D perhaps matching TRBD1 (5 bases). V was clipped by 0 bases and J by 2 bases, with 17 bases between them. The CDR3 has 18 amino acids. CDR1 and CDR2 from the germline V gene are SGHKS and YYEKEE (reference sequence).

The chain recombines TRBV5-6 with TRBJ2-1, with TRBD2 identical over 7 bases. Germline CDR1 reads SGHDT; CDR2 reads YYEEEE. This CDR3 has 13 residues. V lost 3 bases, J lost 7 bases, and 4 bases stayed unmatched. The CDR3 DNA reads as TGTGCCAGCAGCTCCGGACTAGGTAATGAGCAGTTCTTC. Its protein product is CASSSGLGNEQFF.

The rearrangement joins TRBV19 to TRBJ2-7; D possibly corresponds to TRBD2 (5 bases). With 3 bases removed from V and 3 bases from J, the gap between germline ends came to 18 bases. The length of the CDR3 is 16 residues. Germline V gene data show CDR1 as LNHDA and CDR2 as SQIVND (reference sequence). Here the CDR3 reads CASSMTQRSMLYEQYF. In DNA form, the CDR3 reads TGTGCCAGTAGTATGACCCAGCGGAGCATGCTCTACGAGCAGTACTTC.

J is TRBJ2-3 and V is TRBV5-4; D remains ambiguous. Deletions cut 1 base from V and 2 bases from J, with 8 bases between. From germline, CDR1 is SGHNT and CDR2 YYREEE (reference sequence). This CDR3 spans 14 amino acids. Written as DNA, the CDR3 is TGTGCCAGCAGCTTGTTGGGCGTCACAGATACGCAGTATTTT. Translated, it gives CASSLLGVTDTQYF.

The chain combines TRBV9 with TRBJ1-1, with unresolved D. Germline V lookup: CDR1 SGDLS, CDR2 YYNGEE. This CDR3 is 14 amino acids long. Deletions cut 3 bases from V and 4 bases from J, with 13 bases between. The CDR3 sequence: CASSEYGLGTEAFF. The DNA for the CDR3 is TGTGCCAGCAGCGAGTATGGGCTGGGCACTGAAGCTTTCTTT.

The chain has TRBV7-9 and TRBJ1-4; D not resolved. Trimming removed 4 bases at V and 7 bases at J, with 16 bases between. This CDR3 has 15 amino acids. Germline V gene data show CDR1 as SEHNR and CDR2 as FQNEAQ (reference sequence). Written as DNA, the CDR3 is TGTGCCAGCAGCTACCCGGTGGGCGAGAGTGAAAAACTGTTTTTT. Protein: CASSYPVGESEKLFF.

The chain links TRBV7-8 to TRBJ1-2; 7 positions match TRBD1. CDR3 length: 15 amino acids. J lost 8 bases, V lost 2 bases, and 11 bases had no gene match. The germline gives CDR1 SGHVS, CDR2 FQNEAQ. CDR3 sequence (DNA): TGTGCCAGCAGCTTAAACCGGGACAGCCGGCTCGGCTACACCTTC. Its protein is CASSLNRDSRLGYTF.

The chain employs TRBV6-1 and TRBJ2-1; 10 bases agree with TRBD2. J lost 9 bases, V lost 5 bases, and 10 bases had no gene match. CDR1 MNHNS and CDR2 SASEGT come from the germline V gene. The CDR3 contains 15 residues. The CDR3 DNA sequence: TGTGCCAGCAGTCTAGCGGGAGACGGGATTGGTGAGCAGTTCTTC. Translating it yields CASSLAGDGIGEQFF.

The rearrangement links TRBV6-5 to TRBJ1-2, with TRBD1 matching 7 bases. V trimming: 2 bases; J trimming: 0 bases; junction bases outside the gene matches: 3. The CDR3 extends over 15 amino acids. Germline lookup yields CDR1 MNHEY and CDR2 SVGAGI. CDR3 protein: CASSYDRVANYGYTF. The CDR3 DNA is TGTGCCAGCAGTTACGACAGGGTTGCTAACTATGGCTACACCTTC.